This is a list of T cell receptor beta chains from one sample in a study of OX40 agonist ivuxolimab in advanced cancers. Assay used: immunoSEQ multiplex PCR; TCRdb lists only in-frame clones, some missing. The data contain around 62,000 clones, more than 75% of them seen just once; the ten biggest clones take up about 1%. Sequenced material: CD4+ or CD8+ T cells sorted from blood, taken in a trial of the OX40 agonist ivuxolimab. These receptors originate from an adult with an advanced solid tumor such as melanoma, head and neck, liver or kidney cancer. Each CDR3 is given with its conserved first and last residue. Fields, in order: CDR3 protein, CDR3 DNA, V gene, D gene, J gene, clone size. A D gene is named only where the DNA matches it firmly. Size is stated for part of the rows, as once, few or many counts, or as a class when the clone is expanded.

cdr3_aa: CASSYSRTNEQFF
cdr3_nt: TGTGCCAGCAGTTACTCCCGGACTAATGAGCAGTTCTTC
v_call: TRBV6-6
d_call: .
j_call: TRBJ2-1
clone_size: .

cdr3_aa: CASSGGQLTGELFF
cdr3_nt: TGTGCCAGTAGCGGTGGACAGCTCACCGGGGAGCTGTTTTTT
v_call: TRBV19
d_call: .
j_call: TRBJ2-2
clone_size: .

cdr3_aa: CASSRQAMETQYF
cdr3_nt: TGTGCCAGCAGCCGCCAGGCTATGGAGACCCAGTACTTC
v_call: TRBV7-2
d_call: .
j_call: TRBJ2-5
clone_size: few

cdr3_aa: CASSVYGEQYF
cdr3_nt: TGTGCCAGCTCAGTTTATGGCGAGCAGTACTTC
v_call: TRBV28
d_call: .
j_call: TRBJ2-7
clone_size: .

cdr3_aa: CATSRDVNSGGTQYF
cdr3_nt: TGTGCCACCAGCAGAGATGTTAACTCGGGGGGGACCCAGTACTTC
v_call: TRBV15
d_call: TRBD2
j_call: TRBJ2-5
clone_size: .

cdr3_aa: CASSQRTSGGEQYF
cdr3_nt: TGCGCCAGCAGCCAACGGACTAGCGGCGGGGAGCAGTACTTC
v_call: TRBV4-3
d_call: TRBD2
j_call: TRBJ2-7
clone_size: .

cdr3_aa: CASSQARGSYEQYF
cdr3_nt: TGCGCCAGCAGCCAAGCCAGGGGCTCCTACGAGCAGTACTTC
v_call: TRBV4-3
d_call: .
j_call: TRBJ2-7
clone_size: .

cdr3_aa: CASDSAFSYNEQFF
cdr3_nt: TGTGCCAGCGACAGCGCCTTCTCCTACAATGAGCAGTTCTTC
v_call: TRBV7-2
d_call: .
j_call: TRBJ2-1
clone_size: .

cdr3_aa: CSVAIASTYNEQFF
cdr3_nt: TGCAGCGTGGCTATCGCCTCCACCTACAATGAGCAGTTCTTC
v_call: TRBV29-1
d_call: .
j_call: TRBJ2-1
clone_size: .

cdr3_aa: CASSENWGISANTEAFF
cdr3_nt: TGTGCCAGCAGTGAAAATTGGGGAATTTCGGCGAACACTGAAGCTTTCTTT
v_call: TRBV6-1
d_call: .
j_call: TRBJ1-1
clone_size: .

cdr3_aa: CSVEKEGAQHF
cdr3_nt: TGCAGCGTTGAGAAGGAAGGGGCCCAGCATTTT
v_call: TRBV29-1
d_call: .
j_call: TRBJ1-5
clone_size: .

cdr3_aa: CASSLVPGPSNQPQHF
cdr3_nt: TGCGCCAGCAGCTTGGTCCCAGGCCCGAGCAATCAGCCCCAGCATTTT
v_call: TRBV5-1
d_call: .
j_call: TRBJ1-5
clone_size: .

cdr3_aa: CASPFPLMNTEAFF
cdr3_nt: TGTGCCAGCCCCTTTCCTCTGATGAACACTGAAGCTTTCTTT
v_call: TRBV28
d_call: .
j_call: TRBJ1-1
clone_size: .

cdr3_aa: CASSASGRGGETQYF
cdr3_nt: TGTGCCAGCAGTGCTAGCGGGAGGGGTGGAGAGACCCAGTACTTC
v_call: TRBV2
d_call: TRBD2
j_call: TRBJ2-5
clone_size: .

cdr3_aa: CASETGLVNTGELFF
cdr3_nt: TGTGCCAGCGAGACGGGACTAGTGAACACCGGGGAGCTGTTTTTT
v_call: TRBV2
d_call: TRBD2
j_call: TRBJ2-2
clone_size: .

cdr3_aa: CASSVGTSGRLGEQFF
cdr3_nt: TGTGCCAGCAGTGTCGGGACTAGCGGGAGACTGGGTGAGCAGTTCTTC
v_call: TRBV25-1
d_call: TRBD2
j_call: TRBJ2-1
clone_size: .

cdr3_aa: CASSLTGSVSEQFF
cdr3_nt: TGTGCCAGCAGCTTAACCGGGAGCGTGAGTGAGCAGTTCTTC
v_call: TRBV7-8
d_call: .
j_call: TRBJ2-1
clone_size: .

cdr3_aa: CASSEADRVETQYF
cdr3_nt: TGTGCCAGCAGTGAAGCCGACAGGGTAGAGACCCAGTACTTC
v_call: TRBV2
d_call: TRBD1
j_call: TRBJ2-5
clone_size: .

cdr3_aa: CASSLEGNGETQYF
cdr3_nt: TGCGCCAGCAGCCTGGAGGGGAATGGGGAGACCCAGTACTTC
v_call: TRBV5-1
d_call: .
j_call: TRBJ2-5
clone_size: .

cdr3_aa: CASSGPPPDLTDTQYF
cdr3_nt: TGTGCCAGCAGCGGGCCCCCTCCCGACCTCACAGATACGCAGTATTTT
v_call: TRBV7-2
d_call: .
j_call: TRBJ2-3
clone_size: .

cdr3_aa: CASSVEKDSDGYTF
cdr3_nt: TGTGCCAGCAGCGTAGAGAAGGATTCGGATGGCTACACCTTC
v_call: TRBV9
d_call: .
j_call: TRBJ1-2
clone_size: .

cdr3_aa: CASSRTGLQETQYF
cdr3_nt: TGTGCCAGCAGCCGTACAGGACTCCAGGAGACCCAGTACTTC
v_call: TRBV11-3
d_call: .
j_call: TRBJ2-5
clone_size: .

cdr3_aa: CASSLQGSSGNTIYF
cdr3_nt: TGTGCCAGTAGCCTACAGGGGAGCTCTGGAAACACCATATATTTT
v_call: TRBV19
d_call: TRBD1
j_call: TRBJ1-3
clone_size: .

cdr3_aa: CATSSSLLDTQYF
cdr3_nt: TGTGCCACCAGCAGTTCCTTACTAGATACGCAGTATTTT
v_call: TRBV15
d_call: .
j_call: TRBJ2-3
clone_size: .

cdr3_aa: CASSYRGGAYEQYF
cdr3_nt: TGTGCCAGCAGTTACAGGGGGGGGGCCTACGAGCAGTACTTC
v_call: TRBV27
d_call: .
j_call: TRBJ2-7
clone_size: .

cdr3_aa: CASSLGGLAGGYEQYF
cdr3_nt: TGTGCCAGCAGCTTAGGGGGACTAGCGGGAGGTTACGAGCAGTACTTC
v_call: TRBV7-6
d_call: TRBD2
j_call: TRBJ2-7
clone_size: .

cdr3_aa: CASSRDRGVGELFF
cdr3_nt: TGCGCCAGCAGCCGGGACAGGGGGGTCGGGGAGCTGTTTTTT
v_call: TRBV4-3
d_call: TRBD1
j_call: TRBJ2-2
clone_size: once

cdr3_aa: CASSLQAGSSCNEQFF
cdr3_nt: TGTGCCAGCAGCTTACAGGCGGGAAGCTCCTGCAATGAGCAGTTCTTC
v_call: TRBV7-3
d_call: .
j_call: TRBJ2-1
clone_size: .

cdr3_aa: CASSVGPYNEQFF
cdr3_nt: TGTGCCAGCAGCGTAGGGCCCTACAATGAGCAGTTCTTC
v_call: TRBV9
d_call: .
j_call: TRBJ2-1
clone_size: .

cdr3_aa: CASSLGYQETQYF
cdr3_nt: TGCGCCAGCAGCTTGGGTTACCAAGAGACCCAGTACTTC
v_call: TRBV5-1
d_call: .
j_call: TRBJ2-5
clone_size: .

cdr3_aa: CASSAGTGPQETQYF
cdr3_nt: TGCGCCAGCAGCGCCGGGACAGGGCCCCAAGAGACCCAGTACTTC
v_call: TRBV5-1
d_call: TRBD1
j_call: TRBJ2-5
clone_size: .

cdr3_aa: CASSETRNTGELFF
cdr3_nt: TGTGCCAGCAGTGAGACCAGGAACACCGGGGAGCTGTTTTTT
v_call: TRBV6-1
d_call: .
j_call: TRBJ2-2
clone_size: .

cdr3_aa: CASSLDGTVTNTIYF
cdr3_nt: TGTGCCAGCAGTTTAGATGGGACAGTGACAAACACCATATATTTT
v_call: TRBV28
d_call: TRBD1
j_call: TRBJ1-3
clone_size: .

cdr3_aa: CATGGGSAGANVLTF
cdr3_nt: TGTGCCACCGGCGGGGGATCGGCTGGGGCCAACGTCCTGACTTTC
v_call: TRBV10-3
d_call: TRBD2
j_call: TRBJ2-6
clone_size: .

cdr3_aa: CASSPTGSSYEQYF
cdr3_nt: TGTGCCAGCAGCCCAACAGGGTCCTCCTACGAGCAGTACTTC
v_call: TRBV7-2
d_call: .
j_call: TRBJ2-7
clone_size: .

cdr3_aa: CASSVAEARSSGNTIYF
cdr3_nt: TGTGCCAGCAGCGTAGCTGAGGCCCGTAGCTCTGGAAACACCATATATTTT
v_call: TRBV9
d_call: .
j_call: TRBJ1-3
clone_size: .

cdr3_aa: CASSPYLRDYPNTGELFF
cdr3_nt: TGTGCCAGCAGCCCTTATCTCCGGGATTACCCGAACACCGGGGAGCTGTTTTTT
v_call: TRBV9
d_call: .
j_call: TRBJ2-2
clone_size: .

cdr3_aa: CASSWFGAAKPYEQYF
cdr3_nt: TGTGCCAGCAGCTGGTTTGGAGCGGCAAAACCCTACGAGCAGTACTTC
v_call: TRBV7-8
d_call: .
j_call: TRBJ2-7
clone_size: .

cdr3_aa: CASSFGHGSNTEAFF
cdr3_nt: TGTGCCAGCAGCTTTGGACACGGGAGTAACACTGAAGCTTTCTTT
v_call: TRBV5-5
d_call: .
j_call: TRBJ1-1
clone_size: .

cdr3_aa: CAISESTTGVGNEQFF
cdr3_nt: TGTGCCATCAGTGAGTCGACAACGGGAGTAGGGAATGAGCAGTTCTTC
v_call: TRBV10-3
d_call: .
j_call: TRBJ2-1
clone_size: .

cdr3_aa: CASSILGSTDTQYF
cdr3_nt: TGTGCCAGTAGTATACTAGGTTCAACAGATACGCAGTATTTT
v_call: TRBV19
d_call: .
j_call: TRBJ2-3
clone_size: .

cdr3_aa: CASSPLTSGRVNEQFF
cdr3_nt: TGTGCCAGCAGTCCCCTGACTAGCGGGAGAGTAAATGAGCAGTTCTTC
v_call: TRBV28
d_call: TRBD2
j_call: TRBJ2-1
clone_size: .

cdr3_aa: CASSQAEGLVETQYF
cdr3_nt: TGTGCCAGCAGCCAAGCGGAAGGGCTGGTGGAGACCCAGTACTTC
v_call: TRBV14
d_call: .
j_call: TRBJ2-5
clone_size: few

cdr3_aa: CASGIQATNEKLFF
cdr3_nt: TGTGCCAGCGGCATTCAAGCAACTAATGAAAAACTGTTTTTT
v_call: TRBV7-9
d_call: .
j_call: TRBJ1-4
clone_size: .

cdr3_aa: CASSYSPSGNTGELFF
cdr3_nt: TGTGCCAGCAGTTACTCGCCTAGCGGGAACACCGGGGAGCTGTTTTTT
v_call: TRBV6-5
d_call: TRBD2
j_call: TRBJ2-2
clone_size: .